The clone carrying this T cell receptor (beta chain) appeared once. This table comes from immunoSEQ multiplex PCR, and its TCRdb copy is limited to in-frame clones, with some not included. The repertoire holds 150,000 to 200,000 clones, 86% seen once, with more than 7.5% in the top ten. There are 14 residues in the CDR3. Germline trimming cut 4 bases from V and 5 bases from J; bases unmatched to any gene: 8. The germline CDR1 and CDR2 sequences are LGHDT and YNNKEL (reference sequence). This sample is part of a study of blood T cell repertoires in COVID-19. This receptor was identified in a woman in her twenties or thirties who had recovered from COVID-19. The sequenced material came from PBMCs or T cells enriched from blood (not recorded which). This chain uses TRBV3-1 (or the pseudogene TRBV3-2) with TRBJ2-7, with 7 bases matching TRBD2. CDR3 nucleotide sequence: TGTGCCAGCAGCCCCCAGGCGGGAGACCACGAGCAGTACTTC. The encoded protein is CASSPQAGDHEQYF.